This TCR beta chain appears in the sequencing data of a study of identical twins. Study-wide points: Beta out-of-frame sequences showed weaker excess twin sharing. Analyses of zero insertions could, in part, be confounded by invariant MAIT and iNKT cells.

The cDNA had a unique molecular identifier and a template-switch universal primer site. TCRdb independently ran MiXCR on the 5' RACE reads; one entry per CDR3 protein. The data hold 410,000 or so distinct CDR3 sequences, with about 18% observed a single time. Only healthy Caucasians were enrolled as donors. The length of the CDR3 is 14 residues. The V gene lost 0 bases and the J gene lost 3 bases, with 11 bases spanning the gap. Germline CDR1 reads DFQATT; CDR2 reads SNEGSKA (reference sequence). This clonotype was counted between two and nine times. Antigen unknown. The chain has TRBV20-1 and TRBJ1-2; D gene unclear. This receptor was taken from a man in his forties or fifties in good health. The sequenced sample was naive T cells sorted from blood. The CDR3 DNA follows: TGCAGTGCTAGAGAGTTCAATGGGGACTATGGCTACACCTTC. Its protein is CSAREFNGDYGYTF.